This T cell receptor beta chain was identified in a study of monozygotic twins with inflammatory bowel disease (dated by TCRdb to between 2017 and 2020). Background on the whole study: A total of 28 monozygotic twin pairs were included in the full study, comprising nine German pairs (four IBD-concordant, five IBD-discordant) and 19 IBD-discordant Danish pairs. The search for disease-associated traits relied mainly on comparing, within discordant pairs, IBD patients with their genetically identical healthy co-twins. Each individual had, on average, about 151 000 unique TCRalpha sequences and 181 000 unique TCRbeta sequences available for analysis.

Points on this clonotype: Its antigen is not yet known.

The library was generated by 5' RACE. Each TCR library was prepared from 3,500 to 4,500 ng of total RNA. For each sample, cDNA synthesis with SMARTScribe reverse transcriptase was split into eight separate reactions. During cDNA synthesis, template switching introduced unique molecular identifiers that contained a 6-nucleotide sample barcode. Two nested PCRs of around 15 and 10 cycles amplified the TCRalpha and TCRbeta cDNA, and bead purification followed each PCR. Before amplification, cDNA was treated with uracil DNA-glycosylase and purified using the QIAquick PCR purification kit. In the second PCR, Illumina TruSeq-compatible adapters and sample-specific barcodes were added. TapeStation and Qubit were used to check library quality and concentration, and 5 ng of each library was pooled. Sequencing of the pooled libraries was done on an Illumina HiSeq2500 single-index Rapid Run using custom sequencing primers and 2 x 100 bp reads. The study's processing was this. MiGEC version 1.2.6 was used for UMI-based consensus assembly, which corrected PCR and sequencing errors. MiXCR version 2.1.1 handled V(D)J alignment, clonotype assembly and CDR3 extraction. To normalise gene usage, clonotype sharing and MAIT/NKT TCR abundance, the top 1000, 10 000 and 20 000 clonotypes in each sample were analysed. Diversity was computed as the inverse Simpson index with the vegan R package after downsampling to 27 000 UMIs. Paired Mann-Whitney U tests on discordant twin pairs were used, with Benjamini-Hochberg multiple-testing correction. TCRdb reprocessed the reads; each CDR3 protein sequence makes one entry, and DNA is unavailable. The V and J calls were not made by the authors but by TCRdb's processing. This specimen's table enumerates approximately 400,000 distinct CDR3 sequences. Less than 2.5% of the sample belongs to the ten largest clones.

Spanning cysteine to phenylalanine, the CDR3 consists of 15 amino acids. No DNA was logged. The germline V gene yields MNHNS for CDR1 and SASEGT for CDR2. Findings and caveats that apply to the study as a whole: IBD patients had lower TCRbeta repertoire diversity, measured by the inverse Simpson index, than their healthy co-twins. Fewer clonotypes were shared with other individuals by IBD patients than by healthy twins, most markedly in patients showing signs of disease activity. Differing immunosuppressive treatments among patients may have added background noise and inter-individual variability to the repertoires. The results gave no support for a single strong signal or clonotype linked to IBD. No difference in repertoire similarity was observed between concordant and discordant twins, possibly owing to limited statistical power. The analysis was unable to tell apart different T cell subtypes.

From each donor, a roughly 2.5 ml peripheral blood sample was collected into PAXgene tubes and stored at -80 degrees C. Without any T cell sorting, total RNA was extracted from whole blood using the PAXgene blood miRNA kit on an automated QIAcube. Deep TCRalpha and TCRbeta repertoire profiling with unique molecular barcoding was performed on peripheral blood of monozygotic twin pairs concordant or discordant for inflammatory bowel disease. Smoking habits were recorded for all twin pairs, and individuals were classified as current, former or never smokers. This TCR was recovered from a human donor with ulcerative colitis or Crohn's disease, or a healthy co-twin of an affected twin (not recorded which). The sequencing sample was made of blood. The rearranged chain carries TRBV6-1 and TRBJ2-3; TCRdb outputs TRBD2, but without DNA this stays unchecked. The CDR3 reads CASGQLGAGTDTQYF.